A single sample gave rise to the 28 T cell receptor beta chains below, sequenced in a study of siplizumab effects on memory and regulatory T cells. Using immunoSEQ multiplex PCR, the repertoire was profiled, and TCRdb retains in-frame clones only, with some absent. In the table there are around 100,000 clones, about 94% of which are singletons. Source material: non-Treg CD4+ T cells sorted from blood. Every receptor here comes from a human donor in good health.

This clone was found once. The V gene is TRBV4-1, the J gene TRBJ2-2; 8 bases are a match to TRBD1. After removal of 1 base from V and 5 bases from J, the junction contained 6 bases not matched to a gene. In germline, CDR1 is MGHRA, CDR2 YSYEKL. CDR3 length: 16 residues. The CDR3 is CASSQAIRGRTGELFF. CDR3 DNA sequence: TGCGCCAGCAGCCAAGCTATCAGGGGGCGGACCGGGGAGCTGTTTTTT.

The chain is built from TRBV18 and TRBJ1-5, with TRBD1 identical over 8 bases. Trimming cost V 3 bases and J 4 bases; bases outside gene matches: 2. Germline assignment: CDR1 KGHSH and CDR2 LQKENI. This CDR3 has 14 residues. The CDR3 is CASSPDRANQPQHF. As DNA, the CDR3 is TGTGCCAGCTCACCGGACAGGGCAAATCAGCCCCAGCATTTT.

The V call is TRBV20-1, the J call TRBJ2-3; no reliable D call. The V gene's germline CDR1 is DFQATT and CDR2 SNEGSKA (reference sequence). The CDR3 consists of 9 residues. V was cut by 4 bases and J by 8 bases, with 4 bases left in between. This CDR3 reads CSAIFTQYF. DNA of the CDR3: TGCAGTGCTATATTTACGCAGTATTTT.

The J gene is TRBJ1-1, the V gene TRBV15; the D is unclear. Trimming took off 0 bases at V and 0 bases at J, with 5 bases between the two ends. This CDR3 comprises 14 residues. Germline assignment: CDR1 LNHNV and CDR2 YYDKDF (reference sequence). The CDR3 reads CATSRDGVNTEAFF. The CDR3 coding sequence is TGTGCCACCAGCAGAGACGGGGTGAACACTGAAGCTTTCTTT.

The V and J genes are TRBV2 and TRBJ1-1, with no clear D. From germline, CDR1 is SNHLY and CDR2 FYNNEI. V was shortened by 5 bases and J by 0 bases, with 10 bases between the two germline ends. The CDR3 length is 14 residues. The DNA of the CDR3 is TGTGCCAGCAGTAACGACATACTGAACACTGAAGCTTTCTTT. This sequence encodes CASSNDILNTEAFF.

The gene calls are TRBV18 and TRBJ2-2, with D perhaps matching TRBD1 or TRBD2 (5 bases each). Germline lookup yields CDR1 KGHSH and CDR2 LQKENI. This CDR3 region has 16 residues. V lost 2 bases, J lost 0 bases, and 10 bases lay in between. In DNA form, the CDR3 reads TGTGCCAGCTCACCAGGGACCCCAGCGAACACCGGGGAGCTGTTTTTT. It is translated as CASSPGTPANTGELFF.

The CDR3 DNA is TGTGCCAGCAGCTCGACTGGGGGGTATGGCTACACCTTC. Its protein product is CASSSTGGYGYTF. The chain employs TRBV5-6 and TRBJ1-2; D perhaps matches TRBD1 (5 bases). This CDR3 contains 13 residues. The V end lost 3 bases, the J end lost 5 bases, and 11 bases lay between the germline ends. CDR1 is SGHDT, CDR2 YYEEEE, per germline.

The V call is TRBV27, the J call TRBJ1-5; 8 positions match TRBD1. Per germline, CDR1 MNHEY and CDR2 SMNVEV (reference sequence). CDR3 length: 15 amino acids. Trimming removed 7 bases from V and 6 bases from J; junction bases left unmatched: 11. As DNA, the CDR3 is TGTGCCAGCACCCTGGGACAGGTGGTAAGTCAGCCCCAGCATTTT. Protein: CASTLGQVVSQPQHF.

The rearrangement links TRBV27 to TRBJ2-1, with 12 bases lining up with TRBD2. The germline gives CDR1 MNHEY, CDR2 SMNVEV (reference sequence). J gave up 6 bases and V 1 base, and 4 bases lay outside the gene matches. CDR3 length: 16 amino acids. CDR3 amino acids: CASSLLTSGSFNEQFF. DNA of the CDR3: TGTGCCAGCAGTTTATTGACTAGCGGGAGTTTCAATGAGCAGTTCTTC.

The chain combines TRBV19 with TRBJ1-1, with 8 positions matching TRBD1. The CDR3 is made up of 13 amino acids. V lost 7 bases, J lost 6 bases, and 7 bases stayed unmatched. CDR1 and CDR2 from the germline V gene are LNHDA and SQIVND (reference sequence). The CDR3 loop reads CASKSGGVAEAFF. In DNA, the CDR3 is TGTGCCAGTAAATCAGGGGGCGTCGCTGAAGCTTTCTTT.

This clone was observed a single time. The J gene is TRBJ2-2, the V gene TRBV7-6; D may be TRBD2 (5 bases). Germline CDR1 SGHVS, CDR2 FNYEAQ. The CDR3 has 16 residues. Trimming took 1 base from V and 4 from J, leaving 13 bases between them. The CDR3 DNA sequence: TGTGCCAGCAGCTTAGACGGAGCGGAGCCCACCGGGGAGCTGTTTTTT. Encoded protein: CASSLDGAEPTGELFF.

This clone was found once. The V call is TRBV5-1, the J call TRBJ2-3, with 9 bases aligning to TRBD2. Trimming took 4 bases from V and 3 from J; bases not matched to a gene: 6. This CDR3 is 15 amino acids long. From germline, CDR1 is SGHRS and CDR2 YFSETQ. The CDR3 here is CASSLSGRVTDTQYF. For the CDR3, the DNA is TGCGCCAGCAGCCTTAGCGGGAGAGTTACAGATACGCAGTATTTT.

This clone was seen just once. The chain is built from TRBV27 and TRBJ1-2; D not resolved. Looked up from germline, CDR1 is MNHEY and CDR2 is SMNVEV (reference sequence). This CDR3 contains 14 residues. The ends were cut back, 5 bases at V and 4 bases at J, with 14 bases in the middle. CDR3 sequence (DNA): TGTGCCAGCAGTCGGGCCCCCCGGGGCTATGGCTACACCTTC. Translated, it gives CASSRAPRGYGYTF.

Here the CDR3 reads CASRYRDTFSNQPQHF. The CDR3 coding sequence is TGTGCCAGCAGGTACCGGGACACCTTTAGCAATCAGCCCCAGCATTTT. The gene calls are TRBV6-6 and TRBJ1-5, with a weak D call TRBD1 (6 bases). The V and J ends lost 6 bases and 0 bases respectively, with 15 bases between them. This CDR3 has 16 amino acids. The germline V gene has CDR1 MNHNY and CDR2 SVGAGI (reference sequence).

This chain uses TRBV4-2 with TRBJ2-3, with D hard to call. The length of the CDR3 is 14 residues. Germline lookup yields CDR1 LGHNA and CDR2 YNFKEQ. The V gene lost 5 bases and the J gene lost 0 bases, with 9 bases spanning the gap. This chain's CDR3 is CASSIRPSTDTQYF. The CDR3 DNA sequence: TGTGCCAGCAGCATCCGGCCGAGCACAGATACGCAGTATTTT.

The chain carries TRBV7-2 and TRBJ2-7; D might be TRBD2 (6 bases). The germline V gene has CDR1 SGHTA and CDR2 FQGNSA. V lost 5 bases and J 2 bases, leaving 19 bases between the germline ends. There are 16 residues in the CDR3. The CDR3 DNA reads TGTGCCAGCAGCCAACGGGGAGCGGGCCTCACCTACGAGCAGTACTTC. Encoded protein: CASSQRGAGLTYEQYF.

CDR3 bases: TGTGCCAGTACCCCACGGTGGACCAACTCTGGAAACACCATATATTTT. Protein sequence: CASTPRWTNSGNTIYF. V and J are TRBV19 and TRBJ1-3; no firm D call. Germline V gene sequence: CDR1 LNHDA, CDR2 SQIVND (reference sequence). The CDR3 has 16 residues. The V gene lost 7 bases and the J gene lost 0 bases, with 16 bases spanning the gap.

Written as DNA, the CDR3 is TGTGCCAGCAGTTTCCTTAGCGGGAAGGGAGATACGCAGTATTTT. Translated: CASSFLSGKGDTQYF. The V and J genes are TRBV27 and TRBJ2-3; TRBD2 aligns across 8 bases. The CDR3 runs 15 residues. Germline CDR1 MNHEY, CDR2 SMNVEV (reference sequence). Unmatched junction bases numbered 7, after V lost 3 bases and J lost 5 bases.

The genes are TRBV7-2 and TRBJ2-3; 7 bases are a match to TRBD2. The CDR3 covers 15 residues. With 5 bases clipped from V and 4 bases from J, the junction kept 9 bases outside the gene matches. Germline V gene sequence: CDR1 SGHTA, CDR2 FQGNSA. CDR3 sequence reads: CASSPRIAGADTQYF. In DNA, the CDR3 is TGTGCCAGCAGCCCCCGTATAGCGGGCGCAGATACGCAGTATTTT.

This clone was seen once. The V and J genes are TRBV2 and TRBJ1-6; the D is unclear. CDR3 length: 11 residues. Between the trimmed V and J ends, which lost 4 bases and 9 bases, there was a span of 4 bases. Germline assignment: CDR1 SNHLY and CDR2 FYNNEI. CDR3 DNA: TGTGCCAGCAGTGTACGTTCACCCCTCCACTTT. Translation: CASSVRSPLHF.

The chain recombines TRBV28 with TRBJ2-6; D remains unclear. Germline CDR1 MDHEN, CDR2 SYDVKM. Trimming removed 2 bases from V and 0 bases from J, with 5 bases in between. This CDR3 is built from 15 residues. This chain's CDR3 is CASSLGTSGANVLTF. The CDR3 DNA reads as TGTGCCAGCAGTTTAGGTACCTCTGGGGCCAACGTCCTGACTTTC.

This rearrangement joins TRBV7-2 to TRBJ1-1, with TRBD1 matching 7 bases. V dropped 5 bases and J dropped 5; count of bases not matched to a gene: 8. This CDR3 has 14 amino acids. Germline CDR1 SGHTA, CDR2 FQGNSA. CDR3 DNA: TGTGCCAGCAGCATCGGGACAGCGGGGACTGAAGCTTTCTTT. Protein sequence: CASSIGTAGTEAFF.

The chain links TRBV9 to TRBJ1-1; D perhaps matches TRBD1 (5 bases). The V and J ends lost 2 bases and 3 bases respectively, with 14 bases between them. The germline V gene has CDR1 SGDLS and CDR2 YYNGEE. This CDR3 comprises 15 residues. CDR3 sequence (DNA): TGTGCCAGCAGCGTTTCCGGGGGTATGGACACTGAAGCTTTCTTT. It is translated as CASSVSGGMDTEAFF.

To note about this clone: At the DNA level, this CDR3 is encoded by other sequences in the same sample as well. The chain has TRBV18 and TRBJ2-3; D gene unclear. Trimming took off 3 bases at V and 3 bases at J, with 1 base between the two ends. Germline V gene data show CDR1 as KGHSH and CDR2 as LQKENI. The CDR3 consists of 11 residues. The CDR3 sequence: CASSPTDTQYF. CDR3 nucleotide sequence: TGTGCCAGCTCACCGACAGATACGCAGTATTTT.

To note about this clone: The junction departs from the called germline gene at one end, perhaps through a read error. Within the sample, other DNA sequences also encode this same CDR3. This chain joins TRBV6-5 and TRBJ1-1; D is unresolved. This CDR3 has 12 residues. The germline V gene encodes CDR1 MNHEY and CDR2 SVGAGI. CDR3 sequence reads: CASSYGGTEAFF. The CDR3 region has the DNA TGTGCCAGCAGTTACGGAGGCACTGAGGCTTTCTTT.

The chain combines TRBV27 with TRBJ2-1; 9 nucleotides agree with TRBD2. This CDR3 region has 15 residues. The trim removed 6 bases at V and 3 bases at J, leaving 6 bases unmatched. Per germline, CDR1 MNHEY and CDR2 SMNVEV (reference sequence). The CDR3 nucleotides read TGTGCCAGCAGGACAGCGGGAGGAAACTACAATGAGCAGTTCTTC. This encodes CASRTAGGNYNEQFF.

The rearrangement links TRBV18 to TRBJ1-4; TRBD1 aligns across 8 bases. V was clipped by 6 bases and J by 0 bases; unmatched bases: 6. Germline V CDR1 and CDR2: KGHSH, LQKENI. The CDR3 length is 16 residues. CDR3 residues: CASSLGQGATNEKLFF. The DNA for the CDR3 is TGTGCCAGCTCCCTCGGACAGGGCGCAACTAATGAAAAACTGTTTTTT.

The chain uses TRBV4-1 and TRBJ1-3, with TRBD1 as a possible D gene (6 bases). Germline CDR1 reads MGHRA; CDR2 reads YSYEKL. V gave up 1 base and J gave up 2 bases, with 15 bases separating them. This CDR3 has 17 residues. CDR3 sequence: CASSQGTTQGAGNTIYF. For the CDR3, the DNA is TGCGCCAGCAGCCAAGGCACGACACAGGGTGCTGGAAACACCATATATTTT.